This is a list of T cell receptor beta chains from one sample in a study of identical twins. MiXCR was run by TCRdb on the 5' RACE reads, yielding one entry per CDR3 protein. There are around 1.7 million distinct CDR3 sequences in the sample; around a third occur only once, and 0.25% to 0.3% lies in the top ten. The sequenced material came from cord blood. The origin of the receptors is a newborn girl in good health. Both conserved end residues are part of each CDR3. The order of the fields is J gene, V gene, D gene, clone size, CDR3 DNA, CDR3 protein. The D gene is left open where the match is weak. Size is stated for part of the rows, as once, few or many counts, or as a class when the clone is expanded.

>TRBJ2-1|TRBV20-1|NA|few
TGCAGTGCTATCTATCCGGATAGAGACTATGAGCAGTTCTTC
CSAIYPDRDYEQFF
>TRBJ2-1|TRBV9|NA|NA
TGTGCCAGCAGCGTAGCTCAAGCCCCCAATGAGCAGTTCTTC
CASSVAQAPNEQFF
>TRBJ2-3|TRBV5-1|NA|NA
TGCGCCAGCAGCTTGAGGGGTGCGGTCACGTTTAGCACAGATACGCAGTATTTT
CASSLRGAVTFSTDTQYF
>TRBJ2-1|TRBV3-1|NA|NA
TGTGCCAGCAGCCAAGATTGTCCAGCGGAGCGTGGCGGCAATGAGCAGTTCTTC
CASSQDCPAERGGNEQFF
>TRBJ2-7|TRBV5-1|TRBD2|NA
TGCGCCAGCAGCTCTGATACTAGCGTCGAGAGGGTCGAGCAGTACTTC
CASSSDTSVERVEQYF
>TRBJ2-7|TRBV28|TRBD1|NA
TGTGCCAGCAGTTTATGGAGGGACAGGGGACAATCCTACGAGCAGTACTTC
CASSLWRDRGQSYEQYF
>TRBJ2-2|TRBV20-1|NA|NA
TGCACCGCCCCAGGGATCGGCACCGGGGAGCTGTTTTTT
CTAPGIGTGELFF
>TRBJ1-5|TRBV24-1|NA|NA
TGTGCCACCAGTGATTTGCGGAAGGGCGGGGCACTTAGCAATCAGCCCCAGCATTTT
CATSDLRKGGALSNQPQHF
>TRBJ1-5|TRBV7-6|NA|NA
TGTGCCAGCCCGAAGGAGGTCCTAAATCAGCCCCAGCATTTT
CASPKEVLNQPQHF
>TRBJ2-1|TRBV20-1|TRBD2|few
TGCAGTGCTGGGGCGACTGGACTAGTCTACAATGAGCAGTTCTTC
CSAGATGLVYNEQFF
>TRBJ2-1|TRBV15|NA|few
TGTGCCACCTCTCACAATGAGCAGTTCTTC
CATSHNEQFF
>TRBJ2-3|TRBV12-3/TRBV12-4|NA|NA
TGTGCCAGCACCAACAACCCAGGGACTTTCGAGTATTTT
CASTNNPGTFEYF
>TRBJ2-6|TRBV4-2|NA|NA
TGTGCCAGCACGGCGGGCTCTGGGGCCAACGTCCTGACTTTC
CASTAGSGANVLTF
>TRBJ2-1|TRBV7-2|TRBD1|NA
TGTGCCAGCAGCCCTCTACAGGGGGCCTACGAGCAGTTCTTC
CASSPLQGAYEQFF
>TRBJ2-3|TRBV2|TRBD2|NA
TGTGCCAGCAGTGAACGCGGGAGGGTAAGAGATACGCAGTATTTT
CASSERGRVRDTQYF
>TRBJ2-3|TRBV11-2|NA|NA
TGTGCCAGCAGCATTCTAGGGACCGGAAATACGCAGTATTTT
CASSILGTGNTQYF
>TRBJ1-2|TRBV12-3/TRBV12-4|NA|NA
TGTGCCAGCAGTTCGAAGGGTAACTATGGCTACACCTTC
CASSSKGNYGYTF
>TRBJ2-3|TRBV3-1|TRBD2|NA
TGTGCCAGCAGCCAAGATCCGCCGGGGTCTAGCGGGGGCACAGATACGCAGTATTTT
CASSQDPPGSSGGTDTQYF
>TRBJ1-1|TRBV28|NA|once
TGTGCCAGCAGCTCTCCGGGGGCGCAGAACACTGAAGCTTTCTTT
CASSSPGAQNTEAFF
>TRBJ2-1|TRBV12-3/TRBV12-4|NA|NA
TGTGCCAGCAGTTCAGGGGTTGAGCAGTTCTTC
CASSSGVEQFF
>TRBJ2-7|TRBV4-2|TRBD2|NA
TGTGCCAGCAGCCCCCCTAGCGGGGGGGCTTACAATGAGCAGTACTTC
CASSPPSGGAYNEQYF
>TRBJ1-1|TRBV7-2|TRBD1|NA
TGTGCCAGCAGCTTAATGGACAGGGTGGCTTTCTTT
CASSLMDRVAFF
>TRBJ2-7|TRBV2|NA|NA
TGTGCCAGCAGTGAAGCGGGACTTCACGAGCAGTACTTC
CASSEAGLHEQYF
>TRBJ2-1|TRBV7-9|NA|NA
TGTGCCAGCAGCTTTACTAACTACAATGAGCAGTTCTTC
CASSFTNYNEQFF
>TRBJ1-1|TRBV5-6|NA|NA
TGTGCCAGCAGCAATAACCTGGGAAGGTTGAACACTGAAGCTTTCTTT
CASSNNLGRLNTEAFF
>TRBJ2-1|TRBV7-9|NA|NA
TGTGCCAGCAGCTTTGACAGCAATGAGCAGTTCTTC
CASSFDSNEQFF
>TRBJ2-3|TRBV10-3|TRBD1|NA
TGTGCCATCAGTGGGCCCGGGACAGGGGGGGTCGATACGCAGTATTTT
CAISGPGTGGVDTQYF
>TRBJ1-2|TRBV4-2|NA|NA
TGTGCCAGCAGCCAAGACGGGGAAACCTATGGCTACACCTTC
CASSQDGETYGYTF
>TRBJ1-2|TRBV21-1|NA|NA
TGTGCCAGCAGCACCCTTCCGGACAGGCCCTATGGCTACACCTTC
CASSTLPDRPYGYTF
>TRBJ2-1|TRBV5-1|NA|NA
TGCGCCAGCAGCTTGATAGGGGAGACCCAGTTCTTC
CASSLIGETQFF
>TRBJ1-5|TRBV21-1|NA|NA
TGTGCCAGCAGCAAAGCGGCAGGGGGGGATCAGCCCCAGCATTTT
CASSKAAGGDQPQHF
>TRBJ2-1|TRBV7-2|TRBD2|NA
TGTGCCAGCAGCTTAGAGGGACTAGCCAACAATGAGCAGTTCTTC
CASSLEGLANNEQFF
>TRBJ2-7|TRBV19|TRBD2|NA
TGTGCCAGTAGGGCGGGAGTCTCCTACGAGCAGTACTTC
CASRAGVSYEQYF
>TRBJ1-5|TRBV10-3|NA|NA
TGTGCCATCAGTGATCCCGGGGGGAATCAGCCCCAGCATTTT
CAISDPGGNQPQHF
>TRBJ2-3|TRBV7-9|NA|NA
TGTGCCAGCAGGTTATCAGGGGACCTCTGGTATTTT
CASRLSGDLWYF
>TRBJ1-5|TRBV28|NA|NA
TGTGCCAGCAGTCCCCGGGACACCCGCAATCAGCCCCAGCATTTT
CASSPRDTRNQPQHF
>TRBJ2-3|TRBV9|NA|NA
TGTGCCAGCAGCGTAACCTACAGGGCAGATACGCAGTATTTT
CASSVTYRADTQYF
>TRBJ1-6|TRBV2|TRBD1|few
TGTGCCAGCAGGAACCAGGGGGCTAATTCACCCCTCCACTTT
CASRNQGANSPLHF
>TRBJ1-1|TRBV12-5|NA|once
TGTGCTAGTGGTTTGGGGAGTAGGAACACTGAAGCTTTCTTT
CASGLGSRNTEAFF
>TRBJ1-2|TRBV7-2|NA|many
TGTGCCAGCAGCTTAGCATTTAACTATGGCTACACCTTC
CASSLAFNYGYTF
>TRBJ2-5|TRBV7-9|TRBD1|NA
TGTGCCAGCAGCCCCGAGGGGGCCCTATTCCAAGAGACCCAGTACTTC
CASSPEGALFQETQYF
>TRBJ2-7|TRBV9|TRBD2|NA
TGTGCCAGCAGCGGCGGGACTAGCGGCTACGATGAGCAGTACTTC
CASSGGTSGYDEQYF
>TRBJ1-4|TRBV27|TRBD1|NA
TGTGCCAGCAGTGGGGACAGGTCTCTCGTGACTAATGAAAAACTGTTTTTT
CASSGDRSLVTNEKLFF
>TRBJ2-7|TRBV10-2|NA|few
TGCGCCAGCAGTGAGATGGCAGGGGCAACCTACGAGCAGTACTTC
CASSEMAGATYEQYF
>TRBJ1-5|TRBV5-1|NA|NA
TGCGCCAGCAGCATCAGGGGCGGACAGCCCCAGCATTTT
CASSIRGGQPQHF
>TRBJ2-7|TRBV11-2|NA|few
TGTGCCAGCAGCTTCGCCAGGCTTCCCGGCCGCTACGAGCAGTACTTC
CASSFARLPGRYEQYF
>TRBJ1-4|TRBV28|TRBD1|NA
TGTGCCAGCAGTTTATGCGGGACAGGGCGGGAAAAACTGTTTTTT
CASSLCGTGREKLFF
>TRBJ1-4|TRBV5-1|NA|NA
TGCGCCAGCAGCCCTTTGGATTCACCCTATAATGAAAAACTGTTTTTT
CASSPLDSPYNEKLFF